Below are 18 T cell receptor beta chains sequenced from a single sample in a study of T-cell reconstitution after alpha-beta-depleted transplantation in children. TCRbeta library preparation incorporated unique molecular identifiers. TCRdb ran MiXCR on the PCR reads and lists one entry per CDR3 protein. The sample includes just over 950,000 distinct CDR3 sequences, under 30% of them seen just once. This sample comprised PBMCs, mostly from graft donor cells, obtained 360 days after TCRalphabeta/CD19-depleted stem cell transplant. Every receptor here comes from a boy in the first two years of life who had a stem cell transplant for SCID, so the T cells may come from the graft donor.

This clonotype showed up just a few times. The chain carries TRBV27 and TRBJ1-2; 7 nucleotides align to TRBD1. The trim removed 2 bases at V and 3 bases at J, leaving 9 bases unmatched. Germline CDR1 reads MNHEY; CDR2 reads SMNVEV (reference sequence). The CDR3 has 16 amino acids. Here the CDR3 DNA reads TGTGCCAGCAGTTTAAGGCCTGACAGGGTATACTATGGCTACACCTTC. Translating it yields CASSLRPDRVYYGYTF.

This clonotype has ten or more counts. CDR3 nucleotide sequence: TGTGCCAGCAGTTTCGGCAGGAACACCGGGGAGCTGTTTTTT. Encoded protein: CASSFGRNTGELFF. The chain links TRBV12-3 or TRBV12-4 to TRBJ2-2; unclear D gene. The CDR3 loop spans 14 amino acids. Trimming removed 3 bases at V and 1 base at J, with 6 bases between.

V and J are TRBV7-9 and TRBJ1-5, with D tentatively TRBD1 (5 bases). The CDR3 covers 15 residues. Germline V lookup: CDR1 SEHNR, CDR2 FQNEAQ (reference sequence). V gave up 1 base and J gave up 3 bases, with 10 bases separating them. The CDR3 is CASSLGGEPNQPQHF. The CDR3 coding sequence is TGTGCCAGCAGCTTAGGGGGGGAACCCAATCAGCCCCAGCATTTT.

The rearrangement links TRBV5-1 to TRBJ2-3; 7 nucleotides match TRBD1. From germline, CDR1 is SGHRS and CDR2 YFSETQ. The CDR3 loop spans 15 amino acids. J was trimmed by 5 bases and V by 0 bases; bases with no gene match: 6. Here the CDR3 reads CASSLAGAGGDTQYF. In nucleotides, the CDR3 is TGCGCCAGCAGCTTGGCCGGTGCAGGGGGAGATACGCAGTATTTT.

This clonotype has more than one count but fewer than ten. The J gene is TRBJ2-5, the V gene TRBV6-5; 11 positions agree with TRBD2. Germline CDR1 MNHEY, CDR2 SVGAGI. Trimming at V came to 4 bases and at J to 4 bases, leaving 8 bases not matched to a gene. The CDR3 runs 16 residues. The CDR3 protein is CASSSRLAGFGETQYF. The DNA for the CDR3 is TGTGCCAGCAGTTCGCGACTAGCGGGGTTCGGAGAGACCCAGTACTTC.

This chain connects TRBV5-1 to TRBJ1-1; D is perhaps TRBD1 (5 bases). With 5 bases removed from V and 8 bases from J, the gap between germline ends came to 22 bases. Germline CDR1 is SGHRS and CDR2 is YFSETQ. The CDR3 covers 15 residues. Written as DNA, the CDR3 is TGCGCCAGCAGTTCAGGACAAACCGACAGACAAGAAGCTTTCTTT. Translating it yields CASSSGQTDRQEAFF.

In nucleotides, the CDR3 is TGTGCCAGCACCCGACCGGGTTCCCACGATGAGCAGTTCTTC. Amino acids: CASTRPGSHDEQFF. This sequence joins TRBV28 and TRBJ2-1; D gene unclear. Trimming took off 7 bases at V and 8 bases at J, with 18 bases between the two ends. Germline CDR1 and CDR2: MDHEN and SYDVKM. CDR3 size: 14 residues. The whole variable domain, remainder taken from reference TRBV28 and TRBJ2-1, is DVKVTQSSRYLVKRTGEKVFLECVQDMDHENMFWYRQDPGLGLRLIYFSYDVKMKEKGDIPEGYSVSREKKERFSLILESASTNQTSMYLCASTRPGSHDEQFFGPGTRLTVL.

This clonotype came up a few times. V gene TRBV7-2 combines with J gene TRBJ2-3, with 9 bases fitting TRBD1. There are 15 residues in the CDR3. Germline trimming cut 5 bases from V and 2 bases from J; bases unmatched to any gene: 5. CDR1 and CDR2 from the germline V gene are SGHTA and FQGNSA. CDR3 in amino acids: CASSRGTGTTDTQYF. Here the CDR3 DNA reads TGTGCCAGCAGCCGCGGGACAGGGACCACAGATACGCAGTATTTT.

This clonotype has just a few counts. This chain uses TRBV4-1 with TRBJ1-2; TRBD1 matches 9 bases. The germline CDR1 and CDR2 sequences are MGHRA and YSYEKL. This CDR3 is 15 amino acids long. V lost 4 bases and J lost 4; bases outside the gene matches: 7. The CDR3 coding sequence is TGCGCCAGCAGCCTTACAGGGGGCATGCTCTATGGCTACACCTTC. It translates to CASSLTGGMLYGYTF.

This clonotype was recorded a few times. The rearrangement joins TRBV2 to TRBJ2-5, with D possibly TRBD1 on 6 matching bases. Germline V gene data show CDR1 as SNHLY and CDR2 as FYNNEI. This CDR3 is built from 15 residues. Trimming pared 0 bases from V and 5 bases from J, leaving 13 bases between. CDR3 in DNA: TGTGCCAGCAGTGAAGCTCGGACAGCGTGGGAGACCCAGTACTTC. Protein sequence: CASSEARTAWETQYF.

The V gene is TRBV15, the J gene TRBJ1-1; D ambiguous. There are 12 residues in the CDR3. The V gene's germline CDR1 is LNHNV and CDR2 YYDKDF (reference sequence). V was shortened by 5 bases and J by 5 bases, with 9 bases between the two germline ends. In nucleotides, the CDR3 is TGTGCCACCAGCGGCGGGAGGACTGAAGCTTTCTTT. This gives the protein CATSGGRTEAFF.

The sample holds one count of this clonotype. V gene TRBV20-1 combines with J gene TRBJ1-1; D gene uncertain. Trimming shortened V by 1 base and J by 0 bases, and 12 bases separated the two germline ends. The V gene's germline CDR1 is DFQATT and CDR2 SNEGSKA (reference sequence). The CDR3 totals 15 residues. CDR3 protein: CSARALGIMNTEAFF. CDR3 in DNA: TGCAGTGCTAGAGCACTGGGGATAATGAACACTGAAGCTTTCTTT.

This clonotype was detected a few times. The V gene is TRBV28, the J gene TRBJ2-5, with TRBD1 as a possible D gene (6 bases). V was shortened by 5 bases and J by 5 bases, with 9 bases between the two germline ends. The CDR3 spans 12 residues. In germline, CDR1 is MDHEN, CDR2 SYDVKM. CDR3 residues: CASSAGEETQYF. Written as DNA, the CDR3 is TGTGCCAGCAGTGCAGGGGAGGAGACCCAGTACTTC.

The chain carries TRBV6-1 and TRBJ1-1; possibly TRBD1 for D (6 bases). Germline loops: CDR1 MNHNS, CDR2 SASEGT. The length of the CDR3 is 13 residues. Trimming removed 4 bases at V and 10 bases at J, with 16 bases between. CDR3 residues: CASSGDTTHPAFF. CDR3 DNA: TGTGCCAGCAGTGGGGACACCACGCACCCAGCTTTCTTT.

This clonotype was seen many times. V gene TRBV20-1 combines with J gene TRBJ2-1, with D unclear. Germline CDR1 DFQATT, CDR2 SNEGSKA (reference sequence). V was clipped by 4 bases and J by 3 bases, with 13 bases between them. The CDR3 spans 14 residues. Here the CDR3 DNA reads TGCAGTGCTAATCCCCTCCCTGGCTACAATGAGCAGTTCTTC. Its translation: CSANPLPGYNEQFF.

The CDR3 reads CSASGGALKETQYF. The CDR3 region has the DNA TGCAGTGCTAGTGGGGGGGCCCTAAAAGAGACCCAGTACTTC. The V gene is TRBV20-1, the J gene TRBJ2-5, with D perhaps TRBD2 (7 bases). The length of the CDR3 is 14 residues. Germline loops: CDR1 DFQATT, CDR2 SNEGSKA (reference sequence). V was clipped by 3 bases and J by 3 bases, with 14 bases between them.

A few counts support this clonotype. This chain links TRBV29-1 with TRBJ2-5, with D perhaps TRBD2 (5 bases). The germline V and J ends were trimmed by 4 bases and 5 bases, with 14 bases remaining between them. Germline V gene sequence: CDR1 SQVTM, CDR2 ANQGSEA. This CDR3 has 13 residues. The chain's CDR3 is CSVVLPGWETQYF. CDR3 in DNA: TGCAGCGTTGTCCTACCGGGATGGGAGACCCAGTACTTC.

The chain has TRBV3-1 and TRBJ2-3; 12 bases are shared with TRBD1. This CDR3 spans 16 amino acids. CDR1 LGHDT and CDR2 YNNKEL come from the germline V gene (reference sequence). V was clipped by 1 base and J by 5 bases; unmatched bases: 4. The chain's CDR3 is CASSQAGQGAGDTQYF. In DNA, the CDR3 is TGTGCCAGCAGCCAAGCGGGACAGGGGGCTGGAGATACGCAGTATTTT.